These T cell receptor beta chains were read from a single sample in a study of blood T cell repertoires in COVID-19. TCRdb's table, derived via immunoSEQ multiplex PCR, lists solely in-frame clones and lacks some. The sample has about 160,000 clones, roughly 84% seen once; the top ten hold about 10%. The sequenced sample was peripheral blood. The receptors stem from a woman of 80 years or more with active or convalescent COVID-19. Both conserved end residues are part of each CDR3. The D gene is left open where the match is weak. Size is omitted from some rows. Given values are once, few, many or a class for expanded clones.

V	J	size	D	length	CDR3	DNA
TRBV27	TRBJ1-6	once	NA	15	CASSFGGARNSPLHF	TGTGCCAGCAGTTTCGGGGGGGCTAGAAATTCACCCCTCCACTTT
TRBV2	TRBJ1-2	NA	NA	15	CASSETRGQLYGYTF	TGTGCCAGCAGTGAAACGAGGGGACAACTCTATGGCTACACCTTC
TRBV9	TRBJ2-3	NA	NA	12	CASSGEAPLKYF	TGTGCCAGCAGCGGGGAGGCCCCGCTTAAGTATTTT
TRBV12-3/TRBV12-4	TRBJ2-1	NA	NA	12	CATSNPAIEQFF	TGTGCCACCTCTAATCCCGCCATAGAGCAGTTCTTC
TRBV6-1	TRBJ1-3	many	NA	12	CASSEISNTIYF	TGTGCCAGCAGTGAAATTTCTAACACCATATATTTT
TRBV5-5	TRBJ1-2	NA	NA	15	CASSLLGGSVYGYTF	TGTGCCAGCAGCTTGTTGGGGGGAAGTGTCTATGGCTACACCTTC
TRBV5-6	TRBJ1-2	NA	NA	12	CASSLVSPDYTF	TGTGCCAGCAGCTTGGTCTCCCCAGACTACACCTTC
TRBV24-1	TRBJ1-5	NA	TRBD1	15	CATSDGTEHNQPQHF	TGTGCCACCAGTGATGGGACAGAGCATAATCAGCCCCAGCATTTT
TRBV5-1	TRBJ2-1	NA	TRBD2	15	CASSLAAGGPNEQFF	TGCGCCAGCAGCTTGGCCGCGGGAGGGCCGAATGAGCAGTTCTTC
TRBV7-3	TRBJ2-7	NA	TRBD1	14	CASSPRQGTYEQYF	TGTGCCAGCAGCCCAAGACAGGGTACCTACGAGCAGTACTTC
TRBV9	TRBJ2-2	NA	NA	16	CASSVSTGLNTGELFF	TGTGCCAGCAGCGTAAGTACGGGACTGAACACCGGGGAGCTGTTTTTT
TRBV9	TRBJ1-2	NA	NA	13	CASSVASGYGYTF	TGTGCCAGCAGCGTAGCTTCGGGCTATGGCTACACCTTC
TRBV7-3	TRBJ2-3	NA	TRBD2	17	CASSKMGTSGSKDTQYF	TGTGCCAGCAGTAAAATGGGCACTAGCGGGAGTAAAGATACGCAGTATTTT
TRBV10-1	TRBJ2-3	NA	NA	12	CASSTLAGPRYF	TGCGCCAGCAGTACCCTGGCGGGCCCTCGATATTTT
TRBV6-5	TRBJ1-5	NA	NA	14	CASSLQGGNQPQHF	TGTGCCAGCAGTTTACAGGGAGGCAATCAGCCCCAGCATTTT
TRBV5-8	TRBJ1-5	NA	TRBD1	15	CASSPRDRGNQPQHF	TGTGCCAGCAGCCCCCGGGACAGGGGCAATCAGCCCCAGCATTTT
TRBV7-3	TRBJ1-5	NA	TRBD1	15	CASSAGTGSNQPQHF	TGTGCCAGCAGCGCCGGGACAGGTTCGAATCAGCCCCAGCATTTT
TRBV5-1	TRBJ1-1	NA	TRBD1	13	CASVPTGGTEAFF	TGCGCCAGCGTGCCTACAGGGGGCACTGAAGCTTTCTTT
TRBV11-3	TRBJ2-6	NA	TRBD1	20	CASSLDGDRVDHSGANVLTF	TGTGCCAGCAGCTTAGACGGAGACAGGGTAGACCACTCTGGGGCCAACGTCCTGACTTTC
TRBV7-6	TRBJ2-1	NA	NA	16	CASSLELLLGYNEQFF	TGTGCCAGCAGCTTAGAACTCCTCCTCGGCTACAATGAGCAGTTCTTC
TRBV28	TRBJ2-7	NA	TRBD1	14	CASSLRQGTYEQYF	TGTGCCAGCAGTTTAAGACAGGGAACCTACGAGCAGTACTTC
TRBV6-5	TRBJ2-7	NA	TRBD2	16	CASSYDGLAGSYEQYF	TGTGCCAGCAGTTACGATGGACTAGCGGGATCCTACGAGCAGTACTTC
TRBV4-2	TRBJ1-2	NA	NA	15	CASSQAAGVLYGYTF	TGTGCCAGCAGCCAAGCGGCGGGAGTCCTCTATGGCTACACCTTC
TRBV30	TRBJ1-2	NA	TRBD1	16	CAWEPGQGLSGYGYTF	TGTGCCTGGGAACCGGGACAGGGGCTTTCTGGGTATGGCTACACCTTC
TRBV29-1	TRBJ2-1	NA	TRBD2	14	CSVGLAGDYNEQFF	TGCAGCGTTGGCCTAGCGGGAGATTACAATGAGCAGTTCTTC